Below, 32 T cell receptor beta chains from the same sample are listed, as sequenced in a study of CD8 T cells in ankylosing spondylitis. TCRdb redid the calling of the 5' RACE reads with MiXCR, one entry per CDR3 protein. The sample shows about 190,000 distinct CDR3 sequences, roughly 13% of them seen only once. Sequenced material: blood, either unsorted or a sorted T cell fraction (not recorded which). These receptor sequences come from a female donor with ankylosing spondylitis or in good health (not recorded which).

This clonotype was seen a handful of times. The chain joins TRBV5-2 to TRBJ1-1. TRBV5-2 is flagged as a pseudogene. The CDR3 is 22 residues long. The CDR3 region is CASKSEARGLTPSFRGNTEAFF. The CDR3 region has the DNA TGTGCCAGCAAATCTGAAGCGAGAGGACTCACCCCTTCGTTTAGGGGGAACACTGAAGCTTTCTTT.

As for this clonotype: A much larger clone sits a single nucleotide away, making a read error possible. In nucleotides, the CDR3 is TGTGCCAGCAGCCAGGCAGATACGCAGTATTTT. This sequence encodes CASSQADTQYF. The V gene is TRBV7-2, the J gene TRBJ2-3, with D unclear. This CDR3 is 11 amino acids long. The germline V gene has CDR1 SGHTA and CDR2 FQGNSA. Trimming shortened V by 5 bases and J by 4 bases, and 4 bases separated the two germline ends.

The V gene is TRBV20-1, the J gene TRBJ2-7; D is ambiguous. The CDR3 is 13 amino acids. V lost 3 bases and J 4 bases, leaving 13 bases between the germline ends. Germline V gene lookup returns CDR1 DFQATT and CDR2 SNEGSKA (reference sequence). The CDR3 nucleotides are TGCAGTGCTAGGAAGGACCAATCTTACGAGCAGTACTTC. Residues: CSARKDQSYEQYF.

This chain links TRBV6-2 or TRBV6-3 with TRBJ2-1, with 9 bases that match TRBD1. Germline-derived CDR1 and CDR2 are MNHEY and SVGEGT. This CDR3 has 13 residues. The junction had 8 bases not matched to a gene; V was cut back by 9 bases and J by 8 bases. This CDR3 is CASSGTGNYEQFF. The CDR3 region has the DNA TGTGCCAGTTCCGGGACAGGGAACTATGAGCAGTTCTTC.

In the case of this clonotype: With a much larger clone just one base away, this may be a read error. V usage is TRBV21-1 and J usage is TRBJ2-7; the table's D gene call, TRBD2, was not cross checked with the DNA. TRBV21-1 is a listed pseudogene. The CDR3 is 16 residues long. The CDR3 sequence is CASSKSGSGTSIKQYF. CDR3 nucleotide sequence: TGTGCCAGCAGCAAAAGTGGGTCCGGGACTAGCATTAAGCAGTACTTC.

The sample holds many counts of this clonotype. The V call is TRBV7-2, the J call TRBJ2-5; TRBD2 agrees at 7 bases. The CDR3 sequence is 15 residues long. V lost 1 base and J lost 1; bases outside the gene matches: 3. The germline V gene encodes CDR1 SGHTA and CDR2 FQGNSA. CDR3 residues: CASSLVAGLQETQYF. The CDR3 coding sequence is TGTGCCAGCAGCTTAGTAGCGGGCCTCCAAGAGACCCAGTACTTC.

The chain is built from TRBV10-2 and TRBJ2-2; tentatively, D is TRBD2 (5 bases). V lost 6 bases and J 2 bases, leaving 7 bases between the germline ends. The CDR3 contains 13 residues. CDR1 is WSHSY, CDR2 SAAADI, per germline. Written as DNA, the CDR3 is TGCGCCAGCAGACTAGGCAACACCGGGGAGCTGTTTTTT. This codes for CASRLGNTGELFF.

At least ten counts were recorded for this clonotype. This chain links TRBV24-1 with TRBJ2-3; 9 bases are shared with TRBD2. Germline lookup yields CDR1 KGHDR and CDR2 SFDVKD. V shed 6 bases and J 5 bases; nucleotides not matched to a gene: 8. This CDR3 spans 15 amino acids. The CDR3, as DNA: TGTGCCACCAGTCCGGGACTAGCCTTACGAGATACGCAGTATTTT. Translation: CATSPGLALRDTQYF.

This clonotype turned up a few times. CDR3 sequence (DNA): TGTGCCACCAGCAGAGACCCACCAGATACGCAGTATTTT. Translating it yields CATSRDPPDTQYF. V and J are TRBV15 and TRBJ2-3; D gene uncertain. Germline V CDR1 and CDR2: LNHNV, YYDKDF (reference sequence). Trimming cost V 0 bases and J 4 bases, with 5 bases left between them. CDR3 length: 13 residues.

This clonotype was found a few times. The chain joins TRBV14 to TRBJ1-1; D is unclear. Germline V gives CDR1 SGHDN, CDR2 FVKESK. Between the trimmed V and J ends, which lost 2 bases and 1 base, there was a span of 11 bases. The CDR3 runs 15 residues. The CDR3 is CASSQRVLANTEAFF. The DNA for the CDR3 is TGTGCCAGCAGCCAAAGGGTCCTTGCGAACACTGAAGCTTTCTTT.

The DNA of the CDR3 is TGTGCCAGCAGCCAAGGAATCGCAGGGAGGACTGAAGCTTTCTTT. It codes for CASSQGIAGRTEAFF. V is TRBV4-2 and J is TRBJ1-1, with D possibly TRBD1 on 5 matching bases. Germline V gene lookup returns CDR1 LGHNA and CDR2 YNFKEQ. The CDR3 loop spans 15 amino acids. The V end was cut by 1 base, the J end by 5 bases, with 14 bases between.

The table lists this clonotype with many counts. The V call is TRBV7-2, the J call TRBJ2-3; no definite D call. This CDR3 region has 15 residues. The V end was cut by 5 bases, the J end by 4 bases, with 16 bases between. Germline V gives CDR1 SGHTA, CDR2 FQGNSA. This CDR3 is CASSPIRLVADTQYF. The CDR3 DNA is TGTGCCAGCAGCCCCATTCGTCTCGTTGCAGATACGCAGTATTTT. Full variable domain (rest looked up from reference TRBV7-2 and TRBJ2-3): GAGVSQSPSNKVTEKGKDVELRCDPISGHTALYWYRQSLGQGLEFLIYFQGNSAPDKSGLPSDRFSAERTGGSVSTLTIQRTQQEDSAVYLCASSPIRLVADTQYFGPGTRLTVL.

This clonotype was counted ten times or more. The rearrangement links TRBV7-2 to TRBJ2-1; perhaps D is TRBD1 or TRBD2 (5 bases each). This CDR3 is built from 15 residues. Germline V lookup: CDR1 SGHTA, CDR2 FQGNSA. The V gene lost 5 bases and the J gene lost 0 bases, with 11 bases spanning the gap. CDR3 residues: CASSPPGRSYNEQFF. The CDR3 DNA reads TGTGCCAGCAGCCCCCCGGGACGCTCCTACAATGAGCAGTTCTTC.

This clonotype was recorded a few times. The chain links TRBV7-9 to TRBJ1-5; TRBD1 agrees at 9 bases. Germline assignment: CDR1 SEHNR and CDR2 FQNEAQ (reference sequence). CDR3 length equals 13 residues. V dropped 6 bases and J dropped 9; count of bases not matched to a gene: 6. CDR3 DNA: TGTGCCAGCAGAGGGACAGGGCATGGGCCCCAGCATTTT. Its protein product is CASRGTGHGPQHF.

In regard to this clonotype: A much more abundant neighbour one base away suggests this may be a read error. The CDR3 region has the DNA TGTGCCAGCAGCATTAACTATGGCCACACCTTC. Protein product: CASSINYGHTF. This chain uses TRBV7-2 with TRBJ1-2; D gene ambiguous. There are 11 residues in the CDR3. Per germline, CDR1 SGHTA and CDR2 FQGNSA.

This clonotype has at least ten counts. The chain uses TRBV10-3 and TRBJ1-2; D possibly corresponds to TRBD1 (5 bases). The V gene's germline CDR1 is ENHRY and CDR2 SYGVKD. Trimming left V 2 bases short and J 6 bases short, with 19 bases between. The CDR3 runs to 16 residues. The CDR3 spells CAISERSRDPLNGYTF. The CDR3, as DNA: TGTGCCATCAGTGAGCGTAGCAGGGACCCTTTGAATGGCTACACCTTC.

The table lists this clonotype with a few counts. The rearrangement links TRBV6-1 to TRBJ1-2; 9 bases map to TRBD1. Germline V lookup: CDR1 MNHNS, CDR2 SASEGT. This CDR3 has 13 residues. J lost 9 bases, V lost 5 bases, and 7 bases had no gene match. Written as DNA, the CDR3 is TGTGCCAGCAGTACCGGGACAGGGAACAGCTACACCTTC. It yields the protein CASSTGTGNSYTF.

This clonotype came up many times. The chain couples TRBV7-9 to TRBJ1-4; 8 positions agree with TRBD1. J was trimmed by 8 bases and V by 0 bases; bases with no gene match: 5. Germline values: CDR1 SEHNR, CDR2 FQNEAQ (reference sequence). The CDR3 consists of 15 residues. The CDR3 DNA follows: TGTGCCAGCAGCTTAGCGGGACAGGAATACGAAAAACTGTTTTTT. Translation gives CASSLAGQEYEKLFF.

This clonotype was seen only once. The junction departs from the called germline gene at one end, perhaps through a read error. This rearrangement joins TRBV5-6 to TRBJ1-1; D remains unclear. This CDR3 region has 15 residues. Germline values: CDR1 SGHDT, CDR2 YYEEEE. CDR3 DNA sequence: TGTGCCAGCAAATACCTCCAGGTTCTGAAGACTGAAGCTTTCTTT. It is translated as CASKYLQVLKTEAFF.

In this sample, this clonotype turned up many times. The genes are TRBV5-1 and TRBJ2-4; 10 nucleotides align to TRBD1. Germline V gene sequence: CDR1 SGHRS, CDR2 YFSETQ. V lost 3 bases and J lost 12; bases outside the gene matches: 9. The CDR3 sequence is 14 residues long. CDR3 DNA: TGCGCCAGCAGCTCATCGGGACAGGGGAAAAATCAGTACTTC. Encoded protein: CASSSSGQGKNQYF.

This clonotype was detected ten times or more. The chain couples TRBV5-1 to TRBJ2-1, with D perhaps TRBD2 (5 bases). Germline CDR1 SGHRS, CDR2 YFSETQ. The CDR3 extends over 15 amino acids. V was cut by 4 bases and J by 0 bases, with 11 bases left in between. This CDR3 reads CASSPSSSSYNEQFF. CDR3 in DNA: TGCGCCAGCAGCCCTAGCAGCTCCTCCTACAATGAGCAGTTCTTC.

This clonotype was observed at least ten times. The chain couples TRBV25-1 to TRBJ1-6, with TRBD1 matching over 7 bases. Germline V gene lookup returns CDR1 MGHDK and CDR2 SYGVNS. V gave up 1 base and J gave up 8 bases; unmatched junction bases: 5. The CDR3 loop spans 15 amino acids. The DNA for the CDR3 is TGTGCCAGCAGTGAATCGACAGGGCGGTATTCACCCCTCCACTTT. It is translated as CASSESTGRYSPLHF.

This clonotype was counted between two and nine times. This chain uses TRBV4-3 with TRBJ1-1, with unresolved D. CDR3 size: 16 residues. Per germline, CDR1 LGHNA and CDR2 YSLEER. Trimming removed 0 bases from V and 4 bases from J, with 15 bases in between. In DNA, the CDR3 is TGCGCCAGCAGCCAAGAGCTCCGGGGAGGGTCCACTGAAGCTTTCTTT. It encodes CASSQELRGGSTEAFF.

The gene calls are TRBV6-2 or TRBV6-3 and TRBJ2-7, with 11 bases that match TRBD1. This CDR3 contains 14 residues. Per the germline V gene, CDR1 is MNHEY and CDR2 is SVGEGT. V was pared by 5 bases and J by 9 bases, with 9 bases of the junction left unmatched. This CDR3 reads CASSVGGQGARQYF. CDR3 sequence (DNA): TGTGCCAGCAGTGTAGGAGGACAGGGGGCGAGGCAGTACTTC.

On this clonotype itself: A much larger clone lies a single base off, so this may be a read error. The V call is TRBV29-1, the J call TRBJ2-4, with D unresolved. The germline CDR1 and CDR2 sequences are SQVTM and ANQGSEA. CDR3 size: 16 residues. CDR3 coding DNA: TGCGGCCCTCACACCCGACCCGGCCAGGCCAAAAACATTCAGTACTTC. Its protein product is CGPHTRPGQAKNIQYF.

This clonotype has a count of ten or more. The CDR3 loop is CASSFRTGHNQPQHF. The DNA for the CDR3 is TGTGCCAGCAGTTTTCGGACAGGCCACAATCAGCCCCAGCATTTT. V usage is TRBV12-3 or TRBV12-4 and J usage is TRBJ1-5; 7 bases map to TRBD1. The CDR3 is 15 amino acids. V lost 3 bases and J lost 3; bases outside the gene matches: 5.

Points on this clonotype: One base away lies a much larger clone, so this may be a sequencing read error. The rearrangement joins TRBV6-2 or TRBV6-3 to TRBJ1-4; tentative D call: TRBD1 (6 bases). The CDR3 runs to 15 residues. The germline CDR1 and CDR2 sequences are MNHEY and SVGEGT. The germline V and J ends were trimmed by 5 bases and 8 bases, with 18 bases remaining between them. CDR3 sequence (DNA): TGTGCCAGCAGTCTACAGGGAGGAAGTAAGGAAAAACTGTTTTTT. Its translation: CASSLQGGSKEKLFF.

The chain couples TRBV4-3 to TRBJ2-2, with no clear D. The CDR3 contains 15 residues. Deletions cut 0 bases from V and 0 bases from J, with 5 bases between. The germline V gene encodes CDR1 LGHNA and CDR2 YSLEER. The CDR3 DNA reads TGCGCCAGCAGCCAAGAATGGGCGAACACCGGGGAGCTGTTTTTT. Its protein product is CASSQEWANTGELFF.

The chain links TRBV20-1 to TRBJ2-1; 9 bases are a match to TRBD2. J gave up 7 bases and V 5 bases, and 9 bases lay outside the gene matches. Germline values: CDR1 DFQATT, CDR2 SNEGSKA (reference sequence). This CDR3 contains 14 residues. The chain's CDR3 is CSADRREGYNEQFF. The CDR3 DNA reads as TGCAGTGCTGATCGGCGGGAGGGGTATAATGAGCAGTTCTTC.

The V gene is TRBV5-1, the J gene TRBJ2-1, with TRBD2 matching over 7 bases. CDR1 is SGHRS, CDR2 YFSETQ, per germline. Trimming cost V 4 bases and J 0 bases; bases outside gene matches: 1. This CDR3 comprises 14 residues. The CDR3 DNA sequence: TGCGCCAGCAGCCGGACTAGCTCCTACAATGAGCAGTTCTTC. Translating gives CASSRTSSYNEQFF.

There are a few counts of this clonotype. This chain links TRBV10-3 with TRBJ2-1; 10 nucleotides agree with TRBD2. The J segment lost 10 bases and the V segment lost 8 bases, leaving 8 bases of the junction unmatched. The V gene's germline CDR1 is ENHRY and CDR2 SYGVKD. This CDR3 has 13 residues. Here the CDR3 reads CAIWASGSTEQFF. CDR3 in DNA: TGTGCCATCTGGGCTAGCGGGAGTACCGAGCAGTTCTTC.

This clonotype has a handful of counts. Here the CDR3 reads CSVVWREQFF. CDR3 DNA sequence: TGCAGCGTTGTATGGAGGGAGCAGTTCTTC. The chain combines TRBV29-1 with TRBJ2-1; D might be TRBD2 (5 bases). CDR1 and CDR2 (germline): SQVTM, ANQGSEA. CDR3 length equals 10 residues. Trimming removed 4 bases from V and 10 bases from J, with 8 bases in between.